The 5 T cell receptor beta chains below come from one sample, sequenced in a study of control samples from healthy donors and cancer patients. The repertoire was sequenced with immunoSEQ multiplex PCR; TCRdb's copy has only in-frame clones and lacks some. The sample consists of some 150,000 clones, about 89% of them appearing once. The sequencing sample was made of blood. These receptors originate from a man between 18 and 29 years old in good health.

The chain employs TRBV7-2 and TRBJ2-1; 9 nucleotides line up with TRBD1. J lost 1 base, V lost 5 bases, and 9 bases had no gene match. Germline V gives CDR1 SGHTA, CDR2 FQGNSA. The CDR3 spans 17 residues. CDR3 sequence: CASSPTSGQGSYNEQFF. Written as DNA, the CDR3 is TGTGCCAGCAGCCCAACATCGGGACAGGGATCCTACAATGAGCAGTTCTTC.

This chain joins TRBV5-1 and TRBJ2-3; 11 nucleotides match TRBD2. Germline V gene lookup returns CDR1 SGHRS and CDR2 YFSETQ. The V and J ends lost 4 bases and 1 base, in that order; junction bases with no gene match: 11. This CDR3 contains 18 residues. Here the CDR3 DNA reads TGCGCCAGCAGCCCGGGTAAACTAGCGGGGGCCCGCACAGATACGCAGTATTTT. Protein: CASSPGKLAGARTDTQYF.

This chain joins TRBV5-1 and TRBJ1-2, with a tentative D call TRBD1 (6 bases). CDR1 and CDR2 from the germline V gene are SGHRS and YFSETQ. CDR3 length equals 16 residues. Trimming stripped 4 bases from V and 9 bases from J, with 25 bases between. CDR3 residues: CASSRGGGGGVFSYTF. Written as DNA, the CDR3 is TGCGCCAGCAGCCGTGGTGGCGGGGGCGGCGTATTTAGCTACACCTTC.

This chain joins TRBV10-3 and TRBJ2-7, with 7 bases aligning to TRBD1. Germline-derived CDR1 and CDR2 are ENHRY and SYGVKD. Losses at the gene ends were 2 bases for V and 5 bases for J; bases not matched to a gene: 3. The length of the CDR3 is 13 residues. The CDR3 here is CAISELQGDEQYF. CDR3 DNA sequence: TGTGCCATCAGTGAGCTTCAGGGGGACGAGCAGTACTTC.

V is TRBV3-1 (or the pseudogene TRBV3-2) and J is TRBJ2-3, with D uncertain. The CDR3 contains 15 residues. With 0 bases removed from V and 0 bases from J, the gap between germline ends came to 7 bases. Germline V CDR1 and CDR2: LGHDT, YNNKEL (reference sequence). The CDR3 loop reads CASSQDTTSTDTQYF. The CDR3 region has the DNA TGTGCCAGCAGCCAAGACACCACTAGCACAGATACGCAGTATTTT.